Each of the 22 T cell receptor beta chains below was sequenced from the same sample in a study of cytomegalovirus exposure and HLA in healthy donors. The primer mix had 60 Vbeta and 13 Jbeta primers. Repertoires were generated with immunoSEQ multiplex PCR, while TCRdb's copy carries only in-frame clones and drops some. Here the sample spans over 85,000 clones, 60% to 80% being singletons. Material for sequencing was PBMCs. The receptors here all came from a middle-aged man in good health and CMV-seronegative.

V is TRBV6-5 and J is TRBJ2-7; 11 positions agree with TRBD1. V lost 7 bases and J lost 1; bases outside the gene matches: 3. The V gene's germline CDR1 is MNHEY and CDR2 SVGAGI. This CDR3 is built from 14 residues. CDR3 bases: TGTGCCAGCAACCGGGACAGGGGGTCCTACGAGCAGTACTTC. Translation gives CASNRDRGSYEQYF.

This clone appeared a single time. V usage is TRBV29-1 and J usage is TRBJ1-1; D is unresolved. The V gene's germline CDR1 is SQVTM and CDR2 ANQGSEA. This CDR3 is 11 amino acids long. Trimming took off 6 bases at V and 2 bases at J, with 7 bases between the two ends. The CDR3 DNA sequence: TGCAGCGTCGTGAGAAACACTGAAGCTTTCTTT. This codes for CSVVRNTEAFF.

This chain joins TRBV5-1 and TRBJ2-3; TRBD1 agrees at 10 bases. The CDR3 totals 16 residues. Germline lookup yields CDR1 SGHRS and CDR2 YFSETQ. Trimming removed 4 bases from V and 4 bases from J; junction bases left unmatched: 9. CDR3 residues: CASSQGQGVMSDTQYF. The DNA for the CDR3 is TGCGCCAGCAGCCAAGGACAGGGGGTGATGTCAGATACGCAGTATTTT.

The CDR3 DNA follows: TGCGCCAGCAGCTTGACCCACACTAGCGGGAGTAGCACAGATACGCAGTATTTT. Amino acid sequence: CASSLTHTSGSSTDTQYF. The chain combines TRBV5-1 with TRBJ2-3; 11 bases map to TRBD2. Trimming removed 1 base from V and 0 bases from J; junction bases left unmatched: 7. Per the germline V gene, CDR1 is SGHRS and CDR2 is YFSETQ. The CDR3 has 18 residues.

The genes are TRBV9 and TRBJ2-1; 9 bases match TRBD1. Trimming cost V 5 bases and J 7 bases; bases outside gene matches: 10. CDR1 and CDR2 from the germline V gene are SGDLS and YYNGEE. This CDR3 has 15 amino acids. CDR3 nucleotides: TGTGCCAGCAGTCAAACCGGGACAGGGTGGAATGAGCAGTTCTTC. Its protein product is CASSQTGTGWNEQFF.

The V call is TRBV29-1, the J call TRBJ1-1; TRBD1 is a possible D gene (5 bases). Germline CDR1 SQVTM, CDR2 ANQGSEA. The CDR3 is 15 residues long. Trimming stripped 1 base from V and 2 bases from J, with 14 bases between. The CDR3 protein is CSVEARGATNTEAFF. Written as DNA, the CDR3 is TGCAGCGTTGAAGCAAGGGGTGCTACTAACACTGAAGCTTTCTTT.

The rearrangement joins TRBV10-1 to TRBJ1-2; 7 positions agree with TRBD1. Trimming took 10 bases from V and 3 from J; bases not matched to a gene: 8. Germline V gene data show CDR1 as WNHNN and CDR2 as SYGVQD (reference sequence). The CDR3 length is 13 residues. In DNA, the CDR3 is TGCGCCACCGCGGAAGGACAGGACTATGGCTACACCTTC. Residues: CATAEGQDYGYTF.

The CDR3 loop is CASSIRSGAYEQYF. The CDR3 DNA sequence: TGTGCCAGTAGTATAAGAAGCGGCGCCTACGAGCAGTACTTC. The chain has TRBV19 and TRBJ2-7, with a tentative D call TRBD2 (5 bases). The V end was cut by 2 bases, the J end by 2 bases, with 10 bases between. CDR3 length: 14 residues. From germline, CDR1 is LNHDA and CDR2 SQIVND (reference sequence).

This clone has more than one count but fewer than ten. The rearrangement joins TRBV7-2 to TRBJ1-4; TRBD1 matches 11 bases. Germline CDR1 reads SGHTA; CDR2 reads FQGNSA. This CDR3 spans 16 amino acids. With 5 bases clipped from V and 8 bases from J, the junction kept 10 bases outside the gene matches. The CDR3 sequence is CASSPHGTGGTEKLFF. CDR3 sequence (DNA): TGTGCCAGCAGCCCCCATGGGACAGGGGGGACGGAAAAACTGTTTTTT.

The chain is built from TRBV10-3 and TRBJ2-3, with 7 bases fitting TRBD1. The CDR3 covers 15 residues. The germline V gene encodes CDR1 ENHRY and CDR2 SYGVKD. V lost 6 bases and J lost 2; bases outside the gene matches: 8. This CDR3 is CAIRESGTATDTQYF. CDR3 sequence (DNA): TGTGCCATCAGGGAATCCGGGACAGCCACAGATACGCAGTATTTT.

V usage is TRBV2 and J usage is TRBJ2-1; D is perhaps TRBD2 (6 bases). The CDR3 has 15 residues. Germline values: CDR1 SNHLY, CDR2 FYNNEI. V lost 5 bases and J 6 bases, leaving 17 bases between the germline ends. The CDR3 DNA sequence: TGTGCCAGCAGTCGTCGGGTTTCTAGCGCCAATGAGCAGTTCTTC. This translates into CASSRRVSSANEQFF.

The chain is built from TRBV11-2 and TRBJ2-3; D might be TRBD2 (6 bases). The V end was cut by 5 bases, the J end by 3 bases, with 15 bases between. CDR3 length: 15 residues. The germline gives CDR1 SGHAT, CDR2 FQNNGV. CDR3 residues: CASSPNRGRTDTQYF. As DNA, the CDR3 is TGTGCCAGCAGCCCAAACCGGGGGAGGACAGATACGCAGTATTTT.

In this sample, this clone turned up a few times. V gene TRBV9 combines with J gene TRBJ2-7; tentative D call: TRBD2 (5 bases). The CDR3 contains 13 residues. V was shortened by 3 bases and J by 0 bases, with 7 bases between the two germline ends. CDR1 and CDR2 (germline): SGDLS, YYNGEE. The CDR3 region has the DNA TGTGCCAGCAGCGCCGGACTCTCCTACGAGCAGTACTTC. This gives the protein CASSAGLSYEQYF.

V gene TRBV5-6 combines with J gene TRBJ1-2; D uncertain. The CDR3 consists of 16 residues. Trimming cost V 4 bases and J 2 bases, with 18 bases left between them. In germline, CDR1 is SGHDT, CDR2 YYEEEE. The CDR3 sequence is CASSPRADRQNYGYTF. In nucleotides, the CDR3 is TGTGCCAGCAGCCCGAGGGCGGATCGACAAAACTATGGCTACACCTTC.

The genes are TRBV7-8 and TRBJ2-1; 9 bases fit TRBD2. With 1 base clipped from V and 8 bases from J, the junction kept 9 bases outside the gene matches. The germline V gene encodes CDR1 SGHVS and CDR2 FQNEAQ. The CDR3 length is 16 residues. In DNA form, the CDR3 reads TGTGCCAGCAGCTTAGAGTTCCCTAGCGGGAAGGATGAGCAGTTCTTC. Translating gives CASSLEFPSGKDEQFF.

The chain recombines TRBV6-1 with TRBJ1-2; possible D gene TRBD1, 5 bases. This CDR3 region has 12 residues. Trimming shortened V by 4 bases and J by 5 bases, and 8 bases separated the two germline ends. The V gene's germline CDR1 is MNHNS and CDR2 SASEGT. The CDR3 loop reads CASSVRGYGYTF. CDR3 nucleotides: TGTGCCAGCAGTGTTAGGGGTTATGGCTACACCTTC.

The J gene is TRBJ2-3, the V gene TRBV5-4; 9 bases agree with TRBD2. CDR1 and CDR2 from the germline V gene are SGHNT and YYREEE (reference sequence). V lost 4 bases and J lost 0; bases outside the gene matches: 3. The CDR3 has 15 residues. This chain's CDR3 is CASSAGGISTDTQYF. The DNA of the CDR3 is TGTGCCAGCAGCGCGGGGGGGATTAGCACAGATACGCAGTATTTT.

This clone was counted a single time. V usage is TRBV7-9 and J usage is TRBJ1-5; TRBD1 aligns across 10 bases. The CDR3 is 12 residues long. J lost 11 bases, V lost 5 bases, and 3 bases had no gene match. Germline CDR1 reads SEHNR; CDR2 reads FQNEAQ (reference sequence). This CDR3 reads CASSPGQGAQHF. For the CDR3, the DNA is TGTGCCAGCAGCCCCGGACAGGGGGCCCAGCATTTT.

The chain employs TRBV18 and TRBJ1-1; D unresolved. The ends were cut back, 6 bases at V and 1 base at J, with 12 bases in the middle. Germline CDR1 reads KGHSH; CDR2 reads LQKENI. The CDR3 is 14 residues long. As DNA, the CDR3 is TGTGCCAGCTCCCCCCGGGAGACGAACACTGAAGCTTTCTTT. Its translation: CASSPRETNTEAFF.

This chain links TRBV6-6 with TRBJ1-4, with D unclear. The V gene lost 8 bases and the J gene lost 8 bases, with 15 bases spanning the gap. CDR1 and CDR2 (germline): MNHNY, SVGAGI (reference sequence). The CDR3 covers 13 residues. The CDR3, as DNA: TGTGCCAGCCAATCGTTTCTCGGGGAAAAACTGTTTTTT. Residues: CASQSFLGEKLFF.

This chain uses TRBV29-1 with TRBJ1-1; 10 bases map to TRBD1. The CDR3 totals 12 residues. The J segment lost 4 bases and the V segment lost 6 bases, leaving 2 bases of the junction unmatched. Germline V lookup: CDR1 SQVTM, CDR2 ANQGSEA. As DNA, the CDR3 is TGCAGCGTCGGGACAGGGGCCACTGAAGCTTTCTTT. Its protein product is CSVGTGATEAFF.

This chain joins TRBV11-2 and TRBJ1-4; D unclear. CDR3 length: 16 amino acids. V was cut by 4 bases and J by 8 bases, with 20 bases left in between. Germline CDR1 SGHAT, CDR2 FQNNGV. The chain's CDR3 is CASSSGRGTIGEKLFF. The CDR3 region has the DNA TGTGCCAGCAGCTCGGGTCGAGGCACGATAGGCGAAAAACTGTTTTTT.